This is a list of T cell receptor beta chains from one sample in a study of blood T cell repertoires in COVID-19. The assay was immunoSEQ multiplex PCR, and TCRdb's table has in-frame clones only and misses some. The sample includes 150,000 or so clones, approximately 81% of them seen just once. Sequencing input: PBMCs or T cells enriched from blood (not recorded which). All receptors come from a woman aged 40-49 years with acute COVID-19. The CDR3 runs from the conserved cysteine through the conserved F or W. The D gene is left open where the match is weak. Expanded clones get a size class; other rows say once, few or many, or leave the size out.

.,TRBV11-3,TRBJ1-1,TRBD1,CASTSGTAFRTEAFF,TGTGCCAGCACGTCCGGGACAGCCTTCCGCACTGAAGCTTTCTTT
.,TRBV10-3,TRBJ2-3,TRBD1,CAISRDRAASTDTQYF,TGTGCCATCAGTCGGGACAGGGCCGCTTCCACAGATACGCAGTATTTT
.,TRBV5-1,TRBJ1-2,.,CASSPTTGTSGGYGYTF,TGCGCCAGCAGCCCCACGACAGGAACGTCAGGCGGTTATGGCTACACCTTC
.,TRBV9,TRBJ2-1,.,CASSVGVGLSYNEQFF,TGTGCCAGCAGCGTAGGCGTTGGTCTCTCCTACAATGAGCAGTTCTTC
.,TRBV28,TRBJ2-1,TRBD2,CASSSRLAASYNEQFF,TGTGCCAGCAGTTCTCGACTAGCGGCGTCCTACAATGAGCAGTTCTTC
.,TRBV5-6,TRBJ2-5,.,CASSTRREWETQYF,TGTGCCAGCAGCACCCGCAGGGAATGGGAGACCCAGTACTTC
.,TRBV12-5,TRBJ2-5,TRBD2,CASGGTSGYQETQYF,TGTGCTAGTGGTGGGACTAGCGGGTACCAAGAGACCCAGTACTTC
.,TRBV29-1,TRBJ2-6,TRBD2,CSVAQTSGSSSGANVLTF,TGCAGCGTTGCCCAGACTAGCGGGAGCTCGTCGGGGGCCAACGTCCTGACTTTC
.,TRBV6-2/TRBV6-3,TRBJ2-1,TRBD1,CASSYWTEGAENEQFF,TGTGCCAGCAGTTATTGGACCGAGGGGGCCGAGAATGAGCAGTTCTTC
few,TRBV10-3,TRBJ2-7,TRBD2,CAISESSGSVLYEQYF,TGTGCCATCAGTGAGTCCAGCGGGAGCGTTCTCTACGAGCAGTACTTC
once,TRBV3-1/TRBV3-2,TRBJ2-1,TRBD2,CASSQAGTSQTEQFF,TGTGCCAGCAGCCAAGCTGGGACTAGTCAAACTGAGCAGTTCTTC
.,TRBV28,TRBJ2-1,.,CASSSRLRYNEQFF,TGTGCCAGCAGTTCACGACTCCGCTACAATGAGCAGTTCTTC
once,TRBV5-4,TRBJ2-5,TRBD2,CASSSPGGLAGKETQYF,TGTGCCAGCAGCTCCCCCGGGGGACTAGCGGGTAAAGAGACCCAGTACTTC
.,TRBV30,TRBJ1-1,.,CAWSETERGEAFF,TGTGCCTGGAGTGAGACGGAACGGGGTGAAGCTTTCTTT
once,TRBV28,TRBJ2-3,TRBD2,CASSPTSAPSTDTQYF,TGTGCCAGCAGTCCGACTAGCGCCCCTAGCACAGATACGCAGTATTTT
.,TRBV19,TRBJ2-2,TRBD1,CASSNGQGAGPGELFF,TGTGCCAGTAGTAACGGACAGGGGGCCGGACCCGGGGAGCTGTTTTTT
once,TRBV9,TRBJ1-3,.,CASSKLLRNSGNTIYF,TGTGCCAGCAGCAAACTTCTCAGGAACTCTGGAAACACCATATATTTT
.,TRBV11-2,TRBJ2-3,.,CASSSFGRTTDTQYF,TGTGCCAGCAGCTCCTTCGGACGGACAACAGATACGCAGTATTTT
few,TRBV9,TRBJ2-3,.,CASSPGDSDTQYF,TGTGCCAGCAGCCCCGGGGATTCAGATACGCAGTATTTT
.,TRBV10-3,TRBJ2-3,.,CAIKGQQPRRTDTQYF,TGTGCCATCAAAGGACAACAACCCCGACGCACAGATACGCAGTATTTT
few,TRBV5-1,TRBJ1-4,.,CASSPGPGGEKLFF,TGCGCCAGCAGCCCGGGACCGGGAGGTGAAAAACTGTTTTTT
.,TRBV20-1,TRBJ2-1,.,CSASLAIQKNEQFF,TGCAGTGCTAGTTTAGCGATCCAGAAGAATGAGCAGTTCTTC
.,TRBV12-3/TRBV12-4,TRBJ2-1,.,CASSFNRYNEQFF,TGTGCCAGCAGTTTTAATCGGTACAATGAGCAGTTCTTC
.,TRBV12-3/TRBV12-4,TRBJ2-1,.,CASSLFWGDEQFF,TGTGCCAGCAGTTTATTCTGGGGGGATGAGCAGTTCTTC
.,TRBV28,TRBJ2-3,.,CASSFGGIHTDTQYF,TGTGCCAGCAGTTTCGGCGGGATCCACACAGATACGCAGTATTTT
.,TRBV7-9,TRBJ1-4,TRBD1,CASSSDRDNEKLFF,TGTGCCAGCAGTTCGGACAGGGATAATGAAAAACTGTTTTTT
.,TRBV30,TRBJ1-4,TRBD1,CAWSADRAVLGEKLFF,TGTGCCTGGAGTGCGGACAGGGCGGTTTTAGGTGAAAAACTGTTTTTT
.,TRBV3-1/TRBV3-2,TRBJ2-2,.,CASSEWANTGELFF,TGTGCCAGCAGCGAATGGGCAAACACCGGGGAGCTGTTTTTT